The clone carrying this T cell receptor (beta chain) was seen a few times. Its antigen is still unknown. TCRdb reanalysed the reads using MiXCR and keeps one entry per CDR3 protein. The table includes roughly 920,000 distinct CDR3 sequences, around 30% detected once. This sample was taken from a study of T cell repertoires in cytomegalovirus infection. At the level of the study: CMV epitopes, recently identified HLA-C-restricted and well-studied HLA-B-restricted, were used. CMV infection plus the matching HLA type was flagged by public TCR beta signatures.

The CDR3 is 18 amino acids. With 4 bases clipped from V and 2 bases from J, the junction kept 14 bases outside the gene matches. Germline lookup yields CDR1 SGHTA and CDR2 FQGTGA. Findings of the study overall: Clonotype analysis showed dominance of the ex vivo response by HLA-C-restricted CMV-specific TCR beta clonotypes.

The chain is built from TRBV7-3 and TRBJ2-3; 8 positions agree with TRBD2. The receptor was derived from a human donor in good health (CMV status not recorded). Some clones in this sample may be carry-over from other donors' samples. Sequencing used cultured CD8+ T cells from PBMCs, obtained from culture after CMV antigen stimulation. CDR3 nucleotide sequence: TGTGCCAGCAGCTCGCTGGGCCAATCCGGGGGGGCCACAGATACGCAGTATTTT. It encodes CASSSLGQSGGATDTQYF.